The TCR beta chain described here comes from a study of cytomegalovirus exposure and HLA in healthy donors. This CDR3 is built from 16 residues. CDR1 is SGDLS, CDR2 YYNGEE, per germline. The ends lost 0 bases at V and 5 bases at J; junction bases unmatched: 9. The PCR employed 60 Vbeta primers together with 13 Jbeta primers. Only in-frame clones appear in the TCRdb table, and some are missing; sequencing was by immunoSEQ multiplex PCR. The sample has 170,000 or so clones, 80% seen once. The chain has TRBV9 and TRBJ2-5; 8 positions agree with TRBD2. The source of this sequence is a boy aged 5-17 years in good health and CMV-seronegative. Sequenced: PBMCs. The CDR3, as DNA: TGTGCCAGCAGCGTAGGGCGCGGGAGGTCAGGGGAGACCCAGTACTTC. This encodes CASSVGRGRSGETQYF.